Given below is one T cell receptor beta chain in context. Participants, roughly 18 to 90 years old, spanned under 25 US areas. This entry belongs to a study of blood T cell repertoires in COVID-19. V trimming: 8 bases; J trimming: 9 bases; junction bases outside the gene matches: 11. This CDR3 comprises 14 residues. The germline V gene has CDR1 MDHEN and CDR2 SYDVKM. The protocol was immunoSEQ multiplex PCR, while the TCRdb copy is restricted to in-frame clones and leaves out a portion. In the table there are hundreds of thousands of clones, around 89% of which are singletons. The chain recombines TRBV28 with TRBJ2-1; 9 bases are a match to TRBD1. This receptor was identified in a man aged 25 to 45 who had recovered from COVID-19. The material sequenced was PBMCs or T cells enriched from blood (not recorded which). CDR3 nucleotides: TGTGCCAGCCTTTCGGGACAGGGATACGGTGAGCAGTTCTTC. Translated: CASLSGQGYGEQFF.